The entry that follows covers one T cell receptor (beta chain) sequence. Data came from immunoSEQ multiplex PCR; TCRdb stores just in-frame clones and leaves some out. This table holds over 85,000 clones, around 82% found once. This sample was taken from a study of Ad26.COV2.S vaccination and SARS-CoV-2 variants. The germline V gene has CDR1 SGHRS and CDR2 YFSETQ. This CDR3 comprises 17 residues. V shed 4 bases and J 3 bases; nucleotides not matched to a gene: 9. The clonotype comes from a human donor who had recovered from COVID-19. The gene calls are TRBV5-1 and TRBJ2-3; 12 bases fit TRBD2. The sequenced sample was peripheral blood, obtained after recovery from COVID-19. This CDR3 is CASSGDSSGGATDTQYF. CDR3 bases: TGCGCCAGCAGCGGGGATTCTAGCGGGGGGGCTACAGATACGCAGTATTTT.